The T cell receptor beta chain under discussion was sequenced for a study of OX40 agonist ivuxolimab in advanced cancers. Study information: A mean age of around 60 years, range roughly 20 to 85, was recorded, and roughly 83% were male. Three individuals attained partial responses, comprising one hepatocellular carcinoma case and two cutaneous melanoma cases.

Turning to this clone: The antigen remains undetermined.

V lost 6 bases to trimming and J lost 4 bases, with 7 bases between them. From germline, CDR1 is DFQATT and CDR2 SNEGSKA (reference sequence). The CDR3 is 11 amino acids. TCRdb's copy holds only in-frame clones and misses some; the assay was immunoSEQ multiplex PCR. Of about 36,000 clones listed, about 87% are singletons. Whole-study results and caveats: Relative to CD4+, CD8+ T cells held more expanded clones on average.

The chain has TRBV20-1 and TRBJ1-3; no clear D. The sequence derives from an adult with an advanced solid tumor such as melanoma, head and neck, liver or kidney cancer. The sample in question was CD4+ or CD8+ T cells sorted from blood, obtained in a trial of the OX40 agonist ivuxolimab. The CDR3 sequence: CSAQAGNTIYF. DNA of the CDR3: TGCAGTGCCCAGGCGGGAAACACCATATATTTT.